The present entry profiles one T cell receptor beta chain with its context. This sample was taken from a study of CD8+ T cells in alopecia areata. RNA extraction and reverse transcription yielded cDNA as sequencing template. Sequencing was performed with immunoSEQ multiplex PCR; in TCRdb, only in-frame clones are kept and a portion is missing. The table has about 150,000 clones, about two thirds seen once. Sequenced: CD8+ T cells sorted from blood. The clonotype was recovered from a human donor in good health.

The CDR3 region has the DNA TGCGCCAGCAGCTCGGGGACAGCAGTCTCTGGGGCCAACGTCCTGACTTTC. Encoded protein: CASSSGTAVSGANVLTF. The chain recombines TRBV4-1 with TRBJ2-6; 7 bases agree with TRBD1. The junction had 7 bases not matched to a gene; V was cut back by 5 bases and J by 0 bases. The CDR3 sequence is 17 residues long. Germline V gene lookup returns CDR1 MGHRA and CDR2 YSYEKL.